These 31 T cell receptor beta chains share one sample of origin, sequenced in a study of blood T cell repertoires in COVID-19. TCRdb's copy holds only in-frame clones and misses some; the assay was immunoSEQ multiplex PCR. This sample yields about 170,000 clones, of which around four fifths are seen a single time; 4.4% belongs to the top ten. Sample: PBMCs or T cells enriched from blood (not recorded which). All receptors come from a woman aged 45-65 years who had recovered from COVID-19.

This clone was picked up a small number of times. The J gene is TRBJ2-5, the V gene TRBV7-9; possibly TRBD1 for D (6 bases). Trimming stripped 4 bases from V and 0 bases from J, with 9 bases between. This CDR3 comprises 14 residues. The germline V gene encodes CDR1 SEHNR and CDR2 FQNEAQ (reference sequence). The CDR3 DNA is TGTGCCAGCAGCTCCTACAGGGACCAAGAGACCCAGTACTTC. This translates into CASSSYRDQETQYF.

This clone was counted between two and nine times. The chain uses TRBV5-4 and TRBJ2-5, with TRBD2 identical over 7 bases. Trimming cost V 4 bases and J 0 bases; bases outside gene matches: 6. The CDR3 contains 15 residues. Looked up from germline, CDR1 is SGHNT and CDR2 is YYREEE (reference sequence). CDR3 coding DNA: TGTGCCAGCAGCCCGCATCTAGCGGACCAAGAGACCCAGTACTTC. Its translation is CASSPHLADQETQYF.

J is TRBJ1-1 and V is TRBV19, with 7 bases fitting TRBD1. This CDR3 spans 13 amino acids. V lost 7 bases and J lost 1; bases outside the gene matches: 3. Germline CDR1 and CDR2: LNHDA and SQIVND (reference sequence). For the CDR3, the DNA is TGTGCCAGTACTCGACAGGGGAACACTGAAGCTTTCTTT. Residues: CASTRQGNTEAFF. Filled out from reference TRBV19 and TRBJ1-1, the complete variable domain reads DGGITQSPKYLFRKEGQNVTLSCEQNLNHDAMYWYRQDPGQGLRLIYYSQIVNDFQKGDIAEGYSVSREKKESFPLTVTSAQKNPTAFYLCASTRQGNTEAFFGQGTRLTVV.

This clone was picked up one time. This chain connects TRBV27 to TRBJ2-2; 13 positions match TRBD2. V lost 3 bases to trimming and J lost 7 bases; unmatched junction nucleotides: 8. CDR1 and CDR2 (germline): MNHEY, SMNVEV (reference sequence). The CDR3 contains 17 residues. This CDR3 reads CASSLVTSGRGDGELFF. The DNA for the CDR3 is TGTGCCAGCAGTTTGGTCACTAGCGGGAGGGGTGACGGGGAGCTGTTTTTT.

The chain employs TRBV6-5 and TRBJ1-2, with TRBD1 matching over 7 bases. Germline CDR1 reads MNHEY; CDR2 reads SVGAGI. V was clipped by 6 bases and J by 4 bases; unmatched bases: 11. The CDR3 totals 15 residues. CDR3 bases: TGTGCCAGCAGGGAGGGGGCCAACCCTTCCTATGGCTACACCTTC. Translation gives CASREGANPSYGYTF.

The table lists this clone with a count of one. The gene calls are TRBV11-2 and TRBJ2-5, with 8 bases lining up with TRBD2. CDR1 is SGHAT, CDR2 FQNNGV, per germline. The length of the CDR3 is 14 residues. V was clipped by 1 base and J by 4 bases; unmatched bases: 2. In DNA, the CDR3 is TGTGCCAGCAGCTTAGGACTAGCGCGAGAGACCCAGTACTTC. Its protein is CASSLGLARETQYF.

This clone was detected once. V is TRBV3-1 (or the pseudogene TRBV3-2) and J is TRBJ2-1, with TRBD2 matching 7 bases. The CDR3 covers 16 residues. Germline CDR1 LGHDT, CDR2 YNNKEL (reference sequence). After removal of 0 bases from V and 4 bases from J, the junction contained 6 bases not matched to a gene. CDR3 protein: CASSQDQVGRYNEQFF. Here the CDR3 DNA reads TGTGCCAGCAGCCAAGATCAGGTCGGGAGGTACAATGAGCAGTTCTTC.

Only a few counts were recorded for this clone. One end of the junction is discordant with germline, which a read error may explain. This sequence joins TRBV6-5 and TRBJ1-3, with D maybe TRBD1 (5 bases). Looked up from germline, CDR1 is MNHEY and CDR2 is SVGAGI. The CDR3 has 13 amino acids. CDR3 DNA: TGTGCCGGCAGGGTTATGGACTCCAACACCATATATTTT. It yields the protein CAGRVMDSNTIYF.

The CDR3 protein is CASSVTGHLNTEAFF. Here the CDR3 DNA reads TGTGCCAGTAGTGTGACGGGACACCTGAACACTGAAGCTTTCTTT. The chain carries TRBV19 and TRBJ1-1; TRBD1 might be the D (6 bases). The V gene's germline CDR1 is LNHDA and CDR2 SQIVND (reference sequence). This CDR3 is built from 15 residues. V lost 5 bases, J lost 0 bases, and 13 bases lay in between.

The chain carries TRBV21-1 and TRBJ2-1; the table calls TRBD2, which could not be checked here. TRBV21-1 is assigned pseudogene status. The CDR3 totals 14 residues. This CDR3 reads CATHGGVYYNEQFF. CDR3 DNA: TGTGCCACCCACGGGGGGGTCTACTACAATGAGCAGTTCTTC.

The chain uses TRBV28 and TRBJ1-3; tentatively, D is TRBD1 (5 bases). V lost 6 bases, J lost 3 bases, and 9 bases lay in between. Germline V gene lookup returns CDR1 MDHEN and CDR2 SYDVKM. The CDR3 length is 13 residues. In nucleotides, the CDR3 is TGTGCCAGCAGAATCGGGGGTGGAAACACCATATATTTT. It is translated as CASRIGGGNTIYF.

V gene TRBV11-2 combines with J gene TRBJ1-2, with D possibly being TRBD1 (6 bases). V was pared by 5 bases and J by 9 bases, with 16 bases between. The CDR3 consists of 13 residues. Germline V CDR1 and CDR2: SGHAT, FQNNGV. CDR3: CASSDKSQGSYTF. The CDR3 nucleotides are TGTGCCAGCAGCGATAAATCCCAGGGGAGCTACACCTTC.

The J gene is TRBJ1-2, the V gene TRBV7-9, with 7 nucleotides matching TRBD1. In germline, CDR1 is SEHNR, CDR2 FQNEAQ (reference sequence). There are 14 residues in the CDR3. Germline trimming cut 3 bases from V and 8 bases from J; bases unmatched to any gene: 9. For the CDR3, the DNA is TGTGCCAGCAGCTTTATGGCAGGGGGAGAAGGCTACACCTTC. Its translation: CASSFMAGGEGYTF.

This chain connects TRBV18 to TRBJ2-3; D not certain. This CDR3 contains 13 residues. CDR1 is KGHSH, CDR2 LQKENI, per germline. The V end lost 6 bases, the J end lost 6 bases, and 13 bases lay between the germline ends. The CDR3 is CASSLALVDTQYF. The CDR3, as DNA: TGTGCCAGCTCCCTCGCCTTAGTTGATACGCAGTATTTT.

This chain joins TRBV11-3 and TRBJ2-7, with TRBD1 matching over 7 bases. Germline V lookup: CDR1 SGHNT, CDR2 YENEEA. The CDR3 loop spans 14 amino acids. The junction had 4 bases not matched to a gene; V was cut back by 5 bases and J by 0 bases. CDR3 in amino acids: CASSLRQGSYEQYV. The CDR3 bases are TGTGCCAGCAGCCTCAGACAGGGCTCCTACGAGCAGTACGTC.

This clone was seen a handful of times. The chain recombines TRBV30 with TRBJ1-2; D not resolved. Germline CDR1 reads GTSNPN; CDR2 reads SVGIG (reference sequence). Trimming shortened V by 4 bases and J by 0 bases, and 9 bases separated the two germline ends. The CDR3 consists of 13 residues. The CDR3 reads CAWTPGTNYGYTF. CDR3 sequence (DNA): TGTGCCTGGACCCCGGGGACTAACTATGGCTACACCTTC.

The chain combines TRBV30 with TRBJ2-2; weak D call: TRBD1 (6 bases). Trimming stripped 4 bases from V and 1 base from J, with 10 bases between. Germline V CDR1 and CDR2: GTSNPN, SVGIG (reference sequence). The CDR3 covers 14 residues. CDR3 sequence (DNA): TGTGCCTGGATGGGCAGGGGGAACACCGGGGAGCTGTTTTTT. Its translation: CAWMGRGNTGELFF.

CDR3: CASSGQGSYNEQFF. The CDR3 DNA follows: TGTGCCAGCAGTGGACAGGGATCCTACAATGAGCAGTTCTTC. V usage is TRBV25-1 and J usage is TRBJ2-1, with 7 positions matching TRBD1. The CDR3 runs to 14 residues. Germline V gene sequence: CDR1 MGHDK, CDR2 SYGVNS. J gave up 1 base and V 4 bases, and 1 base lay outside the gene matches.

The V and J genes are TRBV5-1 and TRBJ1-4, with 9 bases identical to TRBD1. The CDR3 has 17 residues. With 3 bases clipped from V and 1 base from J, the junction kept 7 bases outside the gene matches. CDR1 is SGHRS and CDR2 is YFSETQ in the germline V gene. CDR3: CASSWGQGTGTNEKLFF. The DNA of the CDR3 is TGCGCCAGCAGCTGGGGACAGGGAACAGGAACTAATGAAAAACTGTTTTTT. The full variable domain, with the rest looked up from reference TRBV5-1 and TRBJ1-4, is KAGVTQTPRYLIKTRGQQVTLSCSPISGHRSVSWYQQTPGQGLQFLFEYFSETQRNKGNFPGRFSGRQFSNSRSEMNVSTLELGDSALYLCASSWGQGTGTNEKLFFGSGTQLSVL.

V gene TRBV6-5 combines with J gene TRBJ1-2, with 7 bases matching TRBD1. The CDR3 is 15 residues long. The V and J ends lost 6 bases and 4 bases, in that order; junction bases with no gene match: 11. Germline lookup yields CDR1 MNHEY and CDR2 SVGAGI. The CDR3 DNA sequence: TGTGCCAGCAGACCAACGGGACAGTCAACCTATGGCTACACCTTC. Amino acid sequence: CASRPTGQSTYGYTF.

The chain is built from TRBV5-1 and TRBJ2-7; no reliable D call. The CDR3 covers 14 residues. Trimming pared 0 bases from V and 1 base from J, leaving 8 bases between. Germline V gene lookup returns CDR1 SGHRS and CDR2 YFSETQ. The CDR3 spells CASSLVSRSYEQYV. The CDR3 nucleotides are TGCGCCAGCAGCTTGGTATCCAGATCCTACGAGCAGTACGTC.

The J gene is TRBJ2-7, the V gene TRBV11-1; perhaps TRBD2 as D (5 bases). V shed 4 bases and J shed 4 bases, with 11 bases lying between them. This CDR3 spans 13 amino acids. CDR1 is SGHAT, CDR2 FQDESV, per germline (reference sequence). The CDR3 protein is CASSSTDSYEQYV. For the CDR3, the DNA is TGTGCCAGCAGCTCCACGGACTCTTACGAGCAGTACGTC.

This chain connects TRBV19 to TRBJ1-1, with D possibly matching TRBD1 (6 bases). Germline values: CDR1 LNHDA, CDR2 SQIVND (reference sequence). V was trimmed by 6 bases and J by 1 base, leaving 15 bases between them. The CDR3 loop spans 15 amino acids. For the CDR3, the DNA is TGTGCCAGTAGCCGGCCCCCGGGACAGAACACTGAAGCTTTCTTT. The encoded protein is CASSRPPGQNTEAFF.

The V call is TRBV9, the J call TRBJ1-6; no clear D. The V and J ends lost 3 bases and 3 bases respectively, with 10 bases between them. The germline gives CDR1 SGDLS, CDR2 YYNGEE. The CDR3 is 15 amino acids. CDR3 nucleotides: TGTGCCAGCAGCGGCGGGAGCCTCTATAATTCACCCCTCCACTTT. Amino acid sequence: CASSGGSLYNSPLHF.

The chain couples TRBV28 to TRBJ1-5, with D uncertain. V lost 2 bases to trimming and J lost 2 bases, with 10 bases between them. This CDR3 has 15 residues. CDR1 MDHEN and CDR2 SYDVKM come from the germline V gene. CDR3 amino acids: CASSLAGSRNQPQHF. The CDR3 DNA is TGTGCCAGCAGTTTAGCAGGTTCTCGCAATCAGCCCCAGCATTTT.

This chain joins TRBV15 and TRBJ1-1; perhaps TRBD1 as D (6 bases). CDR1 and CDR2 (germline): LNHNV, YYDKDF (reference sequence). The CDR3 length is 13 residues. Trimming stripped 3 bases from V and 2 bases from J, with 7 bases between. CDR3 residues: CATSRDRNTEAFF. The CDR3 coding sequence is TGTGCCACCAGCAGGGACAGAAACACTGAAGCTTTCTTT.

V and J are TRBV6-5 and TRBJ2-3; D possibly corresponds to TRBD1 (6 bases). Trimming cost V 6 bases and J 4 bases, with 17 bases left between them. The CDR3 sequence is 15 residues long. Looked up from germline, CDR1 is MNHEY and CDR2 is SVGAGI. The CDR3 DNA sequence: TGTGCCAGCAGATTGACAGGCCTTGGGGCAGATACGCAGTATTTT. Encoded protein: CASRLTGLGADTQYF.

The chain recombines TRBV19 with TRBJ1-1, with D perhaps matching TRBD1 (6 bases). Trimming removed 5 bases from V and 3 bases from J, with 13 bases in between. Germline CDR1 and CDR2: LNHDA and SQIVND (reference sequence). The CDR3 sequence is 14 residues long. The CDR3 nucleotides read TGTGCCAGTAGTTACGGGACACCCGACACTGAAGCTTTCTTT. Translating gives CASSYGTPDTEAFF.

This chain links TRBV7-2 with TRBJ1-5, with 8 positions matching TRBD1. The trim removed 5 bases at V and 4 bases at J, leaving 4 bases unmatched. The CDR3 has 14 residues. Germline V CDR1 and CDR2: SGHTA, FQGNSA. In nucleotides, the CDR3 is TGTGCCAGCAGCGGGGGACAGGCTAATCAGCCCCAGCATTTT. Translation: CASSGGQANQPQHF.

V usage is TRBV27 and J usage is TRBJ2-1, with D maybe TRBD2 (7 bases). Germline CDR1 is MNHEY and CDR2 is SMNVEV (reference sequence). This CDR3 spans 15 amino acids. Trimming shortened V by 7 bases and J by 4 bases, and 17 bases separated the two germline ends. The DNA for the CDR3 is TGTGCCAGCACGGGGGGCGGGACGAAGTACAATGAGCAGTTCTTC. Protein sequence: CASTGGGTKYNEQFF.

The J gene is TRBJ2-7, the V gene TRBV6-5; 10 positions match TRBD1. The CDR3 extends over 15 amino acids. With 2 bases clipped from V and 5 bases from J, the junction kept 6 bases outside the gene matches. Germline lookup yields CDR1 MNHEY and CDR2 SVGAGI. CDR3 amino acids: CASSYRATGGNEQYV. The CDR3 DNA reads TGTGCCAGCAGTTACCGAGCGACAGGGGGCAACGAGCAGTACGTC.